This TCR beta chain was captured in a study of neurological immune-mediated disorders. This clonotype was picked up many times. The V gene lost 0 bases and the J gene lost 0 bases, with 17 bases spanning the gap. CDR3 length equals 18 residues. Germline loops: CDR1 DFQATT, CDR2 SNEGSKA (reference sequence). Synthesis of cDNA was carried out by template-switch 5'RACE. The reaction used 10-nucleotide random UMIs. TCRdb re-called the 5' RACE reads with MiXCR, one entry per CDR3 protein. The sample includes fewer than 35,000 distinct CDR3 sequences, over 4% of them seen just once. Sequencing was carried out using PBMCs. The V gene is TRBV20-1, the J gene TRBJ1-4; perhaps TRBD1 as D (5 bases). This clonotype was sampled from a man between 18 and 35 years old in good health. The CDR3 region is CSARDKTGATATNEKLFF. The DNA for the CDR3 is TGCAGTGCTAGAGATAAGACCGGGGCAACTGCAACTAATGAAAAACTGTTTTTT.